One sample yielded the 10 T cell receptor beta chains listed below, sequenced in a study of T cells expressing NK-cell markers. One entry per CDR3 protein, without DNA, is what TCRdb gives after re-calling the 5' RACE reads. The table lists around 380,000 distinct CDR3 sequences. The specimen sequenced was blood T cells: a sorted CD56 or NKG2C T cell subset, CD4+ or CD8+ T cells, or bulk PBMC T cells (not recorded which). The receptors here all came from a woman aged 45-65 years in good health.

The rearrangement uses TRBV3-1 and TRBJ1-5; the D gene TCRdb calls, TRBD1, cannot be checked with no DNA. Germline CDR1 and CDR2: LGHDT and YNNKEL (reference sequence). The CDR3 has 15 amino acids. CDR3 sequence reads: CASSQGQVGNQPQHF. Full variable domain (missing parts from reference TRBV3-1 and TRBJ1-5): DTAVSQTPKYLVTQMGNDKSIKCEQNLGHDTMYWYKQDSKKFLKIMFSYNNKELIINETVPNRFSPKSPDKAHLNLHINSLELGDSAVYFCASSQGQVGNQPQHFGDGTRLSIL.

The rearrangement links TRBV28 to TRBJ1-1; TCRdb's D call, TRBD1, is unchecked because there is no DNA. This CDR3 is built from 11 residues. Germline CDR1 reads MDHEN; CDR2 reads SYDVKM. Here the CDR3 reads CASDRAAEAFF.

The CDR3 region is CARDRETYNEQFF. The rearrangement uses TRBV30 and TRBJ2-1. The CDR3 is 13 amino acids. Per germline, CDR1 GTSNPN and CDR2 SVGIG (reference sequence).

This chain uses TRBV2 with TRBJ2-1. Germline loops: CDR1 SNHLY, CDR2 FYNNEI. The CDR3 loop spans 14 amino acids. The chain's CDR3 is CASIALVSYNEQFF.

This CDR3 reads CSARDIQGVRTQYF. The chain uses TRBV20-1 and TRBJ2-5; absent DNA, TCRdb's TRBD1 call cannot be checked. This CDR3 is built from 14 residues. Germline V lookup: CDR1 DFQATT, CDR2 SNEGSKA (reference sequence).

This chain links TRBV3-1 with TRBJ2-3; there is no DNA to check the TCRdb D call of TRBD2. The CDR3 contains 17 residues. Looked up from germline, CDR1 is LGHDT and CDR2 is YNNKEL (reference sequence). CDR3 in amino acids: CASRQGPREGRTDTQYF.

This chain's CDR3 is CASSLPLGPGRGGDTQYF. The chain uses TRBV27 and TRBJ2-3; lacking DNA, the TRBD2 call made by TCRdb goes unchecked. CDR1 is MNHEY, CDR2 SMNVEV, per germline (reference sequence). The CDR3 totals 18 residues.

The V gene is TRBV7-3, the J gene TRBJ2-1; TCRdb names TRBD2, which stays unverified in the absence of DNA. The CDR3 is 17 residues long. Germline-derived CDR1 and CDR2 are SGHTA and FQGTGA. CDR3 protein: CASSLTVGLGPHNEQFF.

The chain links TRBV4-1 to TRBJ2-4; the TRBD1 assignment by TCRdb is unverifiable without DNA. This CDR3 is built from 14 residues. The germline CDR1 and CDR2 sequences are MGHRA and YSYEKL. The CDR3 region is CASGPIGGKNIQYF.

The V call is TRBV7-2, the J call TRBJ2-4. Germline V gives CDR1 SGHTA, CDR2 FQGNSA. This CDR3 is built from 13 residues. The CDR3 spells CASSLSGKNIQYF.